These 2 T cell receptor beta chains came from one sample sequenced in a study of blood T cell repertoires in COVID-19 (dated by TCRdb to the early 2020s). Libraries were made using the immunoSEQ multiplex PCR assay. TCRdb took over this immuneACCESS table, retaining in-frame rearrangements with V and J assigned. Such tables are incomplete; in checked studies, under half of the missing clones stem from an unresolved V gene, and the remainder is unexplained. This sample holds 40,000 to 60,000 clones; approximately 85% were observed only once. Approximately 15% of the sample rests with the top ten. Sequenced material: peripheral blood. Receptors were obtained from a human donor in a cohort sampled during active COVID-19.

A note on this clone: The same CDR3 can be traced to other DNA sequences in this sample. CDR3 sequence (DNA): TGCGCCAGCAGCTTGCCGGGACTAGCGGGAGTAGCCCACTACTACGAGCAGTACTTC. Protein: CASSLPGLAGVAHYYEQYF. This chain links TRBV5-1 with TRBJ2-7; 14 bases are a match to TRBD2. Germline CDR1 and CDR2: SGHRS and YFSETQ. The CDR3 consists of 19 residues. V lost 1 base, J lost 3 bases, and 12 bases stayed unmatched. The complete variable domain, with remaining parts taken from reference TRBV5-1 and TRBJ2-7, reads KAGVTQTPRYLIKTRGQQVTLSCSPISGHRSVSWYQQTPGQGLQFLFEYFSETQRNKGNFPGRFSGRQFSNSRSEMNVSTLELGDSALYLCASSLPGLAGVAHYYEQYFGPGTRLTVT.

The V gene is TRBV11-2, the J gene TRBJ1-2, with 7 bases that match TRBD1. V lost 5 bases, J lost 5 bases, and 5 bases stayed unmatched. Germline V gene sequence: CDR1 SGHAT, CDR2 FQNNGV. There are 13 residues in the CDR3. For the CDR3, the DNA is TGTGCCAGCAGCCCGGGACAGTTATATGGCTACACCTTC. This codes for CASSPGQLYGYTF.